This TCR beta chain was observed in a study of T cell responses to AZD1222 COVID-19 vaccine. The protocol was immunoSEQ multiplex PCR, while the TCRdb copy is restricted to in-frame clones and leaves out a portion. The data show about 99,000 clones, with roughly nine tenths seen just once and 7.5% to 9.5% held by the top ten. The germline CDR1 and CDR2 sequences are SGHRS and YFSETQ. This CDR3 is 13 amino acids long. Trimming stripped 5 bases from V and 4 bases from J, with 12 bases between. V gene TRBV5-1 combines with J gene TRBJ1-1, with unresolved D. Specimen: peripheral blood, collected 28 days after the second AZD1222 dose. This sequence originates from an adult who received the AZD1222 COVID-19 vaccine. CDR3 protein: CASREGPSTEAFF. The CDR3 coding sequence is TGCGCCAGCAGGGAGGGCCCGAGCACTGAAGCTTTCTTT.